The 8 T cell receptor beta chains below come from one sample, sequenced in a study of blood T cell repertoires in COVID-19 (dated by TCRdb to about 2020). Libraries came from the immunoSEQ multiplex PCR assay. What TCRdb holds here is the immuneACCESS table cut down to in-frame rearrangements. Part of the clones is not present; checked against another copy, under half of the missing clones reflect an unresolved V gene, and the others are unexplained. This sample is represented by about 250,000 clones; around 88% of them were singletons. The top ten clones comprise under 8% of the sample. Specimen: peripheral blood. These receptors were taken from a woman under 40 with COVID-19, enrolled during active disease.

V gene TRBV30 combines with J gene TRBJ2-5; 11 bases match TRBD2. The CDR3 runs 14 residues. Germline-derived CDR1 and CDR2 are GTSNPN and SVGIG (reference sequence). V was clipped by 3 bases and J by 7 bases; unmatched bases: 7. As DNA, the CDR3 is TGTGCCTGGAGCACTAGCGGGAGTGTGGGGACCCAGTACTTC. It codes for CAWSTSGSVGTQYF.

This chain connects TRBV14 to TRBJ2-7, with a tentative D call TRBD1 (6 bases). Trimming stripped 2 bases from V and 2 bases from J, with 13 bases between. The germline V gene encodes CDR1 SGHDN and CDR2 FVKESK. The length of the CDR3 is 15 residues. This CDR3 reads CASSQTGHWTYEQYF. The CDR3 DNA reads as TGTGCCAGCAGCCAAACGGGACATTGGACCTACGAGCAGTACTTC.

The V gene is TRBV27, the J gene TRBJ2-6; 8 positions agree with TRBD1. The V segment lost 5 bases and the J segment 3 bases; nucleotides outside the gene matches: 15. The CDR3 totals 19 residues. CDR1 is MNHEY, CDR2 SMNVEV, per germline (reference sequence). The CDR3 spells CASSPALPGGVGGANVLTF. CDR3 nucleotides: TGTGCCAGCAGTCCTGCTCTCCCAGGGGGCGTGGGTGGGGCCAACGTCCTGACTTTC.

Written as DNA, the CDR3 is TGTGCCAGCATGCAACAGGGTCGTAGCAATCAGCCCCAGCATTTT. Translated: CASMQQGRSNQPQHF. The J gene is TRBJ1-5, the V gene TRBV28; maybe TRBD1 (6 bases). Germline CDR1 and CDR2: MDHEN and SYDVKM. The CDR3 runs to 15 residues. With 7 bases removed from V and 0 bases from J, the gap between germline ends came to 13 bases.

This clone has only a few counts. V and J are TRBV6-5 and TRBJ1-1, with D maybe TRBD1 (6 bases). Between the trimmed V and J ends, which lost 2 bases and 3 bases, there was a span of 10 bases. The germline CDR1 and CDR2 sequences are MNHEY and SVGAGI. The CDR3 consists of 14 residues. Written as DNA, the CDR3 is TGTGCCAGCAGTTACCGGGAGGGGGACACTGAAGCTTTCTTT. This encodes CASSYREGDTEAFF.

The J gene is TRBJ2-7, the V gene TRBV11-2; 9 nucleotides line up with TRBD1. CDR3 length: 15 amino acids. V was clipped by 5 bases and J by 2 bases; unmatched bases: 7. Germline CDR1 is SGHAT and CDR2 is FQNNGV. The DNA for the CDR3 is TGTGCCAGCAGCGGGGGACAGGGCGGAACCTACGAGCAGTACTTC. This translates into CASSGGQGGTYEQYF.

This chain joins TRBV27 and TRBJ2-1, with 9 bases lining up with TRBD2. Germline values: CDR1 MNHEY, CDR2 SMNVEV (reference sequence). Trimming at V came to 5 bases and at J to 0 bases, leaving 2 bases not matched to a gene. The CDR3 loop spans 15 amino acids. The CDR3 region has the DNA TGTGCCAGCAGTATTAGCGGGAGCTCCTACAATGAGCAGTTCTTC. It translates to CASSISGSSYNEQFF.

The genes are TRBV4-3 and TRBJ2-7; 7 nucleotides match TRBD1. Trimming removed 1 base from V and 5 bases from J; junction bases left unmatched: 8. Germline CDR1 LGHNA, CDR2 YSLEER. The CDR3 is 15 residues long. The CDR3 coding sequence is TGCGCCAGCAGCCAAGTTTTGACAGGGAAAGACGAGCAGTACGTC. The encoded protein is CASSQVLTGKDEQYV.